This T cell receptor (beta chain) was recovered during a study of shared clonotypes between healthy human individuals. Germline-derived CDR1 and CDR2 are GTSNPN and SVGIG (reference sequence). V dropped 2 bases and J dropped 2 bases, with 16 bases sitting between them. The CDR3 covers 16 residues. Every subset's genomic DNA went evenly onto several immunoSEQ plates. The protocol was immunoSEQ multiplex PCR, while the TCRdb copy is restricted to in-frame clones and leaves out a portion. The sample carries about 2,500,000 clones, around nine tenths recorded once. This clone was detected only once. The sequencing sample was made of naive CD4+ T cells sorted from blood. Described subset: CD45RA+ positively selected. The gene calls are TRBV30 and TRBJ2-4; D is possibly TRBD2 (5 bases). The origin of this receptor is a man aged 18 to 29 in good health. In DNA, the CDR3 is TGTGCCTGGAGTCAGACATTAACGGGAACCAAAAACATTCAGTACTTC. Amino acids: CAWSQTLTGTKNIQYF.